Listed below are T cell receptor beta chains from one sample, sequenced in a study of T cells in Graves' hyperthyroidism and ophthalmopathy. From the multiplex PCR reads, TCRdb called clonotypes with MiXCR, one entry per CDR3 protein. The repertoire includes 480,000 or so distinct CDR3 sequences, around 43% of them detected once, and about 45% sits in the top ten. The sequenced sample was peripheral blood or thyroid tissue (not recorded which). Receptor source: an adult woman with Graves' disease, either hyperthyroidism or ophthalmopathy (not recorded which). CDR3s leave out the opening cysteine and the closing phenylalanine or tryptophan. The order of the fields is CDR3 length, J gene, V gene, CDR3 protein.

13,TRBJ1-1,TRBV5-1,ASSLGFGGNTEAF
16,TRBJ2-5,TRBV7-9,ASSAPWGLAGVEDTQY
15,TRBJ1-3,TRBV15,ATIPREYRPGGNTIY
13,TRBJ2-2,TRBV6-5,ASTLGGSRTGELF
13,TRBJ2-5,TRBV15,ATSSGTVPDETQY
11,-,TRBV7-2,ASSLTGGRTQY
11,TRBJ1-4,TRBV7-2,ASRQDREGKLF
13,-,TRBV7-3,ASSLTAGGTYEQY
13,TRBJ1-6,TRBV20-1,SARTEIHHNSPLH
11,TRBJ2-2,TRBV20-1,SASRGNTGELF
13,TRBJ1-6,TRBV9,ASRTILGGHSPLH
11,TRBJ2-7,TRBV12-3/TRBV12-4,ASSSLANNEQY
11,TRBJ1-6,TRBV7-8,ASSGGINSPLH
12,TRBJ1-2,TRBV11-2,ASSPLTVRNGYT
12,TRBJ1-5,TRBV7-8,ASRSGQSNQPQH
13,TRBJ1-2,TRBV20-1,SADRSTSGDDGYT
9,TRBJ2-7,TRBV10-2,AGSEGDRSD
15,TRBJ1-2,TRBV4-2,ASSQDIRRQGGYGYT
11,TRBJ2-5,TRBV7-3,ASSRHSEETQY
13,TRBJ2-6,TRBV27,ASSSLRSGANVLT
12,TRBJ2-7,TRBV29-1,SVDLGGEFYEQY
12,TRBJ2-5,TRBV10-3,AISESTGVEAQY
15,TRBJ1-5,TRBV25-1,ASSAISAEGSNQPQH
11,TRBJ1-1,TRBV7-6,ASKDSHATEAF
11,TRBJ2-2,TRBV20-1,SASRSGTGELF
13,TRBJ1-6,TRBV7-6,ASSQGPYYNSPLH
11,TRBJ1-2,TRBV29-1,SARTGSDYGYT
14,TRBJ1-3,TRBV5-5,ASSFGTGTSGNTIY
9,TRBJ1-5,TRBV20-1,SEWEFQPQH
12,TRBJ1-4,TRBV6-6,ASSLGQPNEKLF
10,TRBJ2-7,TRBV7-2,ASSFLLPEQY
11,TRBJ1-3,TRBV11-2,ASSLRSRNTIY
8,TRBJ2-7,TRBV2,ASSGTEQY
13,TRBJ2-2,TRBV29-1,SVEGWGARTGELF
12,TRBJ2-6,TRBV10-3,AISEGAGANVLT
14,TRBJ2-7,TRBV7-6,ASSFPTGTAGLEQY
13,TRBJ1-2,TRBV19,ASSIPFDNGYGYT
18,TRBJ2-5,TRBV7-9,ASSHPPMGGYTFGSGTQY
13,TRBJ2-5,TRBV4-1,ASSQDLKASGGQY
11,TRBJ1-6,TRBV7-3,ASSLIWDSPLH
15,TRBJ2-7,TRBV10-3,AISGKAGGGLIYEQY
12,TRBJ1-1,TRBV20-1,SAAEVSGGTEAF
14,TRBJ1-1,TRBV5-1,ASSLGFVGLSTEAF
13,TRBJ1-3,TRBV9,ASGEGLSSGNTIY
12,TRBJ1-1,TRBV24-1,ATSDSGANTEAF
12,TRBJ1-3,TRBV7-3,ASSPGVSGNTIY
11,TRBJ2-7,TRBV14,ASSSRLAGEQY
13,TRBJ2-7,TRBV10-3,AISTQGATGYEQY
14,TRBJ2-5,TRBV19,ATRTGTGAREETQY
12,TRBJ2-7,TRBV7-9,ASSPPSGQYEQY